A selection of T cell receptor beta chains follows, all from one sample in a study of T-cell memory formation after mild COVID-19. Each CDR3 protein gets one entry after TCRdb re-called the 5' RACE reads with MiXCR. Among about 400,000 distinct CDR3 sequences listed, 20% to 25% were seen once. The specimen sequenced was PBMCs or a T cell subset sorted from them (not recorded which). Every receptor here comes from an adult woman who had mild COVID-19 (a few samples of this study predate the infection). Cell type and time point are not known. Each CDR3 is given without its conserved first and last residue.

TRBV20-1 SARDQQVQVYGYT
TRBV6-2/TRBV6-3 ASRRRDLTSYEQY
TRBV6-5 ASNSGALSFYEQY
TRBV7-2 ASSFGDRGKYGYT
TRBV6-5 ASMGGLAKNIQY
TRBV15 ATSRELGTEAF
TRBV7-2 ASSPGLAGGYEQY
TRBV5-1 ASSLAGQVNQPQH
TRBV9 ASSVGNGVSGETQY
TRBV7-9 ASSRDTNQPQH
TRBV5-6 ASSDAPPDGYT
TRBV30 AWSETGTGIYGYT
TRBV29-1 SVVGQVNTGELF
TRBV7-9 ASSLPGLYSPLH
TRBV29-1 SALRAGGYNEQF
TRBV27 ASSFGTSNYEQY
TRBV7-2 ASSLKGPAARSNTEAF
TRBV5-1 ASSSTGAWGNQPQH
TRBV24-1 ATMGSNTEAF
TRBV7-2 ASSLALRQTEAF
TRBV9 ASSVGTGPNNEQF